Following are 3 T cell receptor beta chains from one sample sequenced in a study of neurological immune-mediated disorders. One entry per CDR3 protein, called by TCRdb with MiXCR from the 5' RACE reads. Of 50,000 or so distinct CDR3 sequences listed, more than 3.5% are singletons. Sequencing was done on a sample of PBMCs. The receptor source for this set is a man in his sixties with multiple sclerosis.

This clonotype was detected many times. The chain joins TRBV2 to TRBJ2-7; D possibly uses TRBD1 or TRBD2 (5 bases each). The CDR3 is 16 residues long. The germline V and J ends were trimmed by 8 bases and 2 bases, with 22 bases remaining between them. From germline, CDR1 is SNHLY and CDR2 FYNNEI. The CDR3 here is CASSGFSRESTYEQYF. CDR3 coding DNA: TGTGCCAGCTCAGGCTTTAGCAGGGAGTCGACCTACGAGCAGTACTTC.

This sequence joins TRBV5-3 and TRBJ2-7; TRBD1 matches 7 bases. TRBV5-3 is an open reading frame whose function is uncertain. This CDR3 region has 14 residues. Trimming at V came to 5 bases and at J to 2 bases, leaving 7 bases not matched to a gene. CDR3 amino acids: CARRIPRGTYEQYF. CDR3 bases: TGTGCCAGAAGGATCCCCAGGGGGACCTACGAGCAGTACTTC.

This clonotype was seen a few times. The gene calls are TRBV5-1 and TRBJ2-7, with TRBD1 identical over 7 bases. Trimming took 4 bases from V and 5 from J; bases not matched to a gene: 9. Germline CDR1 is SGHRS and CDR2 is YFSETQ. The CDR3 has 14 residues. This CDR3 reads CASSPRDRLDEQYF. The CDR3 nucleotides read TGCGCCAGCAGCCCCCGGGACAGACTTGACGAGCAGTACTTC.